The clone carrying this T cell receptor (beta chain) was detected only a few times. These data are taken from a study of early T cells in non-severe SARS-CoV-2 infection. Unique molecular identifiers (one per individual cDNA molecule) were attached. TCRdb used MiXCR to reprocess the 5' RACE reads, holding one entry per CDR3 protein. Among about 69,000 distinct CDR3 sequences listed, 4.6% were seen once. The sample in question was whole blood, obtained at baseline. The clonotype comes from an adult who was a healthcare worker with PCR-confirmed SARS-CoV-2 infection or an uninfected control (not recorded which). The donor label of this sample is uncertain.

CDR3 residues: CATSRGQPYEQYF. The CDR3 bases are TGTGCCACCAGCAGGGGACAGCCCTACGAGCAGTACTTC. The chain employs TRBV15 and TRBJ2-7; 7 bases fit TRBD1. CDR1 LNHNV and CDR2 YYDKDF come from the germline V gene (reference sequence). V lost 3 bases, J lost 2 bases, and 1 base stayed unmatched. The CDR3 contains 13 residues.